A single sample gave rise to the 5 T cell receptor beta chains below, sequenced in a study of blood T cell repertoires in COVID-19. The data were produced by immunoSEQ multiplex PCR, yet TCRdb's version contains in-frame clones alone and is incomplete. The sample consists of under 200,000 clones, about 87% of them appearing once. The sample taken for sequencing was peripheral blood. Receptors were obtained from a man between 60 and 75 years old with acute or convalescent COVID-19.

This sequence joins TRBV3-1 (or the pseudogene TRBV3-2) and TRBJ2-1, with 7 bases matching TRBD2. Looked up from germline, CDR1 is LGHDT and CDR2 is YNNKEL (reference sequence). Trimming took 1 base from V and 7 from J; bases not matched to a gene: 7. This CDR3 spans 15 amino acids. The CDR3 sequence: CASSQGVGGINEQFF. DNA of the CDR3: TGTGCCAGCAGCCAAGGGGTCGGGGGGATTAATGAGCAGTTCTTC.

CDR3 sequence reads: CASSLAAGGRNGYTF. CDR3 DNA sequence: TGCGCCAGCAGCTTGGCGGCAGGGGGTAGGAATGGCTACACCTTC. The rearrangement joins TRBV5-1 to TRBJ1-2; 7 bases align to TRBD1. CDR3 size: 15 residues. Germline trimming cut 0 bases from V and 6 bases from J; bases unmatched to any gene: 8. Germline V gene sequence: CDR1 SGHRS, CDR2 YFSETQ.

This rearrangement joins TRBV6-5 to TRBJ1-4, with 9 bases lining up with TRBD1. Per the germline V gene, CDR1 is MNHEY and CDR2 is SVGAGI. V dropped 6 bases and J dropped 8; count of bases not matched to a gene: 7. The CDR3 sequence is 14 residues long. CDR3 sequence: CASSSGQGSEKLFF. The CDR3 nucleotides read TGTGCCAGCAGCTCTGGACAGGGGAGCGAAAAACTGTTTTTT.

This rearrangement joins TRBV5-1 to TRBJ2-1, with 11 positions matching TRBD1. The CDR3 totals 16 residues. J was trimmed by 6 bases and V by 1 base; bases with no gene match: 6. Germline V gives CDR1 SGHRS, CDR2 YFSETQ. This chain's CDR3 is CASSLRPGTGGNEQFF. Here the CDR3 DNA reads TGCGCCAGCAGCTTGAGACCCGGGACAGGGGGCAATGAGCAGTTCTTC.

This rearrangement joins TRBV5-4 to TRBJ2-5; the match to TRBD1 covers 7 bases. The V and J ends lost 3 bases and 3 bases, in that order; junction bases with no gene match: 5. The germline CDR1 and CDR2 sequences are SGHNT and YYREEE (reference sequence). The CDR3 spans 14 residues. The CDR3 nucleotides are TGTGCCAGCAGCTCCGGACAGGCCGAAGAGACCCAGTACTTC. It specifies CASSSGQAEETQYF.